The clone carrying this TCR beta chain occurred a few times. This same CDR3 is encoded by further DNA sequences in the sample. These data are taken from a study of cytomegalovirus exposure and HLA in healthy donors. CDR1 is LNHDA and CDR2 is SQIVND in the germline V gene (reference sequence). The V end lost 1 base, the J end lost 0 bases, and 7 bases lay between the germline ends. The length of the CDR3 is 15 residues. In the PCR, 60 Vbeta and 13 Jbeta primers were used. Produced via immunoSEQ multiplex PCR; TCRdb's table is partial and in-frame only. The sample lists approximately 91,000 clones, 60% to 65% occurring once.

V and J are TRBV19 and TRBJ2-1; D gene ambiguous. The sequenced sample consisted of PBMCs. This TCR derives from a human donor in good health. CDR3 loop: CASSIALSSYNEQFF. The CDR3 DNA follows: TGTGCCAGTAGTATAGCGCTAAGCTCCTACAATGAGCAGTTCTTC.